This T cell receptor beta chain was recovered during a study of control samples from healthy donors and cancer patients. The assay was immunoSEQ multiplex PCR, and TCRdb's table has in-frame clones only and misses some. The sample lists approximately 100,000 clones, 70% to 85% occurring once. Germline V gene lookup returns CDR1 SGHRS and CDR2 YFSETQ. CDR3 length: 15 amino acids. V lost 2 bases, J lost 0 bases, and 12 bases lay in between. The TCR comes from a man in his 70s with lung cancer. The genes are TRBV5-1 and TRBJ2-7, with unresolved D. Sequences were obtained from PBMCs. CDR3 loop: CASSLGSSLSYEQYF. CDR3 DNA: TGCGCCAGCAGCTTAGGCAGCAGCCTCTCCTACGAGCAGTACTTC.